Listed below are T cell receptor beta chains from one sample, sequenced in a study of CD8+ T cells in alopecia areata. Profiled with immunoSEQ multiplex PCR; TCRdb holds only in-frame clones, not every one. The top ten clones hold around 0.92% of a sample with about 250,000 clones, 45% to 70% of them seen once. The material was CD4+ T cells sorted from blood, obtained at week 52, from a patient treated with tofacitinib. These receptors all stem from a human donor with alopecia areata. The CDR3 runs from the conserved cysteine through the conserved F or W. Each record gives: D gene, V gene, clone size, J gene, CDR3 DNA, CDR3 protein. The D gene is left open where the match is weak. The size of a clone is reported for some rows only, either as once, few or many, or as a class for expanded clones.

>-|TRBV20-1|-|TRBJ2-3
TGCAGTGCTAGAGCCCGGGATACGCAGTATTTT
CSARARDTQYF
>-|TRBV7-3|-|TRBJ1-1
TGTGCCAGCAGCCCCCCAAGCACTGAAGCTTTCTTT
CASSPPSTEAFF
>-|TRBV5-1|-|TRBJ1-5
TGCGCCAGCAGCCCCGGGACCGTGGGGCCCCAGCATTTT
CASSPGTVGPQHF
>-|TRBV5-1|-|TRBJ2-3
TGCGCCAGCAGCTTGGCCACAGGGATTACAGATACGCAGTATTTT
CASSLATGITDTQYF
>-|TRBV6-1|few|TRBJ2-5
TGTGCCAGCAGTGAAAACACTCTCCCAGAGACCCAGTACTTC
CASSENTLPETQYF
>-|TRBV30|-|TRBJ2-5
TGTGCCTGGGCCCCGGGATTACAAGAGACCCAGTACTTC
CAWAPGLQETQYF
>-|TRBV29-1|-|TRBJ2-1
TGCAGCGTGAGAAGTAAATCCTACAATGAGCAGTTCTTC
CSVRSKSYNEQFF
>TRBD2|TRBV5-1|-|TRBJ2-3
TGCGCCAGCAGCTTTTTAGCGGGGACCACAGATACGCAGTATTTT
CASSFLAGTTDTQYF
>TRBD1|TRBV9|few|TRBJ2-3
TGTGCCAGCAGCACGGACAGGGGAGATACGCAGTATTTT
CASSTDRGDTQYF
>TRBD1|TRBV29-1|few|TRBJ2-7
TGCAGCGTTGCCCCGGGACAGGGGACACACGAGCAGTACTTC
CSVAPGQGTHEQYF
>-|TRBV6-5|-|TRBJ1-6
TGTGCCAGCAGTTATCTTGTCAGCTCCTATAATTCACCCCTCCACTTT
CASSYLVSSYNSPLHF
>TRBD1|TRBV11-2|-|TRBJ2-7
TGTGCCAGCAGGTTAAGGCGGACAGGGGAGAACGAGCAGTACTTC
CASRLRRTGENEQYF
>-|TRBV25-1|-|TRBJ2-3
TGTGCCAGCAGTGAATTAGGGGGCACAGATACGCAGTATTTT
CASSELGGTDTQYF
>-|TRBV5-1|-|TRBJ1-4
TGCGCCAGCAGCGTGACAGCAACTAATGAAAAACTGTTTTTT
CASSVTATNEKLFF
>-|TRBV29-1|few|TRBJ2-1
TGCAGCGTTGAAGGGGGGCGCTCAGTCAGTGAGCAGTTCTTC
CSVEGGRSVSEQFF
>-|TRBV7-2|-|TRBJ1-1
TGTGCCAGCAGCTGGCGGGGTGGAACTGAAGCTTTCTTT
CASSWRGGTEAFF
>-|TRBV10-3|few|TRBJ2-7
TGTGCCATCAGTGAGTCGAGCCGCCAGTACTTC
CAISESSRQYF
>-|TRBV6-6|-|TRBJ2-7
TGTGCCAGCAGCCCGGGACCCGGCGGATACGAGCAGTACTTC
CASSPGPGGYEQYF
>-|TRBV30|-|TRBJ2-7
TGTGCCGGCGCCGCGGGACGCCTTGAGGAGCAGTACTTC
CAGAAGRLEEQYF
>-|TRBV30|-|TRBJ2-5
TGTGCCTGGAGTAAGGCCTTGGTAGAGACCCAGTACTTC
CAWSKALVETQYF
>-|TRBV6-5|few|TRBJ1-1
TGTGCCAGCAGTTACAGACAGTTTGACACTGAAGCTTTCTTT
CASSYRQFDTEAFF
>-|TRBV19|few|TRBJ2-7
TGTGCCAGTAGTCCCGGTCACCAGTGGTACGAGCAGTACTTC
CASSPGHQWYEQYF
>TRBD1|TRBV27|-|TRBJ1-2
TGTGCCAGCAGTTTAACGACAGGGGGGAGCTATGGCTACACCTTC
CASSLTTGGSYGYTF
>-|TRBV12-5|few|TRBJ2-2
TGTGCTAGTGGTTTTTCGACATACACCGGGGAGCTGTTTTTT
CASGFSTYTGELFF
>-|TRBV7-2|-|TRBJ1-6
TGTGCCAGCAGCTTAGCGGGCGGCGGTCCCCTCCACTTT
CASSLAGGGPLHF
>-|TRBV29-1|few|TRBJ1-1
TGCAGCGTTGAAGATCAATTTGTCCGGACAGTAATGAACACTGAAGCTTTCTTT
CSVEDQFVRTVMNTEAFF
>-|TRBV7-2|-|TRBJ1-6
TGTGCCAGCAGCCCCACTGGGACCGCCAGCTCCTATAATTCACCCCTCCACTTT
CASSPTGTASSYNSPLHF
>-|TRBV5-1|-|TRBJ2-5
TGTGCCAGCAGCATTGGAGTGCAAGAGACCCAGTACTTC
CASSIGVQETQYF
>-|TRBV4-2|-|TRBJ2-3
TGTGCCAGCAGCCCCCTGGGAGGGGGGGGGAATACGCAGTATTTT
CASSPLGGGGNTQYF
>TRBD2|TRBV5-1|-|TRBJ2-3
TGCGCCAGCAGCCCGCGCCGGGGGGTCTTCCTAAAAGCTAGCACAGATACGCAGTATTTT
CASSPRRGVFLKASTDTQYF
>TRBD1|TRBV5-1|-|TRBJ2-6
TGCGCCAGCAGCTTCGACAGGGTTGGGGCCAACGTCCTGACTTTC
CASSFDRVGANVLTF
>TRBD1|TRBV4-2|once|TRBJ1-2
TGTGCCAGCAGCTCCGGGACAGGGGAAGGCTACACCTTC
CASSSGTGEGYTF
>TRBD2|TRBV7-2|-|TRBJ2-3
TGTGCCAGCAGTCTAATCGGAGCGGGGGCTAGCACAGATACGCAGTATTTT
CASSLIGAGASTDTQYF
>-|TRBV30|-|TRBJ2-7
TGTGCCTGGAGTTACAGGAGGGGGGACGAGCAGTACTTC
CAWSYRRGDEQYF
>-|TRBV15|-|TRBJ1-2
TGTGCCACCAGCAGAGATCGAGTGGCAGGCTATGGCTACACCTTC
CATSRDRVAGYGYTF
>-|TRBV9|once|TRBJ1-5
TGTGCCAGCAGCGTCGGCCAGGGGAATCAGCCCCAGCATTTT
CASSVGQGNQPQHF
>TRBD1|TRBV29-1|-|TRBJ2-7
TGCAGCGTGGGATTGGGGACAGGATATTCGAGGCAGTACTTC
CSVGLGTGYSRQYF
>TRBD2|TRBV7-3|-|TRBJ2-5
TGTGCCAGCAGCCAACCTCCGGGGGGAACCCAGTACTTC
CASSQPPGGTQYF
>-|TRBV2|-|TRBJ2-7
TGTGCCAGCAGCAGGGACACATCCTACGAGCAGTACTTC
CASSRDTSYEQYF
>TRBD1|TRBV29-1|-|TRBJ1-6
TGCAGCGCCGCGACAGGGAGCGGTAATTCACCCCTCCACTTT
CSAATGSGNSPLHF
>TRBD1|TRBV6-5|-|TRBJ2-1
TGTGCCAGCAGCCTGCCCGGGACAGGGGGCAATGAGCAGTTCTTC
CASSLPGTGGNEQFF
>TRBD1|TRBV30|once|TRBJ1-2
TGTGCCTGGAGTATAAGACAGGGGGACGGCTACACCTTC
CAWSIRQGDGYTF
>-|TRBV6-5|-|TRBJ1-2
TGTGCCAGCAGTTACCGTCAGGGTGATGTTGGCTACACCTTC
CASSYRQGDVGYTF
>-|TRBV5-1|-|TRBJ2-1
TGCGCCAGCAGCTTGGGAGGTTACAATGAGCAGTTCTTC
CASSLGGYNEQFF
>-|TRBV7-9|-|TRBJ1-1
TGTGCCAGCAGCGTCTATACTGAAGCTTTCTTT
CASSVYTEAFF